This T cell receptor (beta chain) is from a study of Ad26.COV2.S vaccination and SARS-CoV-2 variants. In the study overall: Each vaccinee took Ad26.COV2.S intramuscularly, once or twice 56 days apart.

Profiling relied on immunoSEQ multiplex PCR, and the TCRdb table lists in-frame clones only, not all of them. The data contain about 500,000 clones, roughly 87% of them singletons. Described treatment: around 19 received Ad26.COV2.S at low or high dose, single or two shots; roughly five received placebo; per-sample allocation not given. Samples analyzed were those drawn on day 63 after the first vaccine or placebo injection. A Boston adult aged 18-55 years was the donor. With 4 bases clipped from V and 5 bases from J, the junction kept 9 bases outside the gene matches. Germline loops: CDR1 SGHDN, CDR2 FVKESK. The CDR3 sequence is 17 residues long.

The sample consisted of peripheral blood, taken in a trial of Ad26.COV2.S vaccine versus placebo. The chain recombines TRBV14 with TRBJ1-6, with TRBD1 matching over 9 bases. This receptor was identified in a person aged 18 to 65 who received the Ad26.COV2.S COVID-19 vaccine or a placebo. The CDR3 nucleotides read TGTGCCAGCAGCCTTCGGGACAGGGTATCCCATAATTCACCCCTCCACTTT. Residues: CASSLRDRVSHNSPLHF.